This passage covers 7 T cell receptor beta chains from one sample sequenced in a study of somatic mutations in cytotoxic T cells in rheumatoid arthritis. Sequencing was performed with immunoSEQ multiplex PCR; in TCRdb, only in-frame clones are kept and a portion is missing. The table lists some 14,000 clones, under 85% of them singletons. Sequencing input: CD8+ T cells sorted from blood. These receptors all come from an adult with rheumatoid arthritis.

The chain is built from TRBV5-5 and TRBJ1-6, with TRBD1 matching over 7 bases. V was clipped by 0 bases and J by 5 bases; unmatched bases: 2. The germline V gene has CDR1 SGHKS and CDR2 YYEKEE (reference sequence). The CDR3 is 15 amino acids. The CDR3 coding sequence is TGTGCCAGCAGCTTGGGACAGGGTGATAATTCACCCCTCCACTTT. Translated, it gives CASSLGQGDNSPLHF.

The genes are TRBV14 and TRBJ2-5, with D possibly TRBD1 on 5 matching bases. This CDR3 has 15 residues. V was pared by 8 bases and J by 2 bases, with 18 bases between. From germline, CDR1 is SGHDN and CDR2 FVKESK. The CDR3 DNA reads as TGTGCCAGCGCAAGGGGCGAGACAAATCAAGAGACCCAGTACTTC. Translation: CASARGETNQETQYF. Combining the CDR3 with reference TRBV14 and TRBJ2-5 gives the whole variable domain EAGVTQFPSHSVIEKGQTVTLRCDPISGHDNLYWYRRVMGKEIKFLLHFVKESKQDESGMPNNRFLAERTGGTYSTLKVQPAELEDSGVYFCASARGETNQETQYFGPGTRLLVL.

The V gene is TRBV4-1, the J gene TRBJ1-1; D unclear. CDR3 length equals 13 residues. The V gene lost 3 bases and the J gene lost 2 bases, with 7 bases spanning the gap. CDR1 is MGHRA and CDR2 is YSYEKL in the germline V gene. The CDR3 region has the DNA TGCGCCAGCAGCCAGTGGTCAAACACTGAAGCTTTCTTT. It codes for CASSQWSNTEAFF.

This rearrangement joins TRBV6-5 to TRBJ1-4, with 9 bases fitting TRBD1. V shed 0 bases and J 8 bases; nucleotides not matched to a gene: 4. The germline V gene has CDR1 MNHEY and CDR2 SVGAGI. The CDR3 contains 15 residues. The CDR3 DNA follows: TGTGCCAGCAGTTACTCAACAGGGGGCGGCGAAAAACTGTTTTTT. Translated, it gives CASSYSTGGGEKLFF.

The chain employs TRBV2 and TRBJ2-1; no clear D. The CDR3 length is 14 residues. Germline V gene lookup returns CDR1 SNHLY and CDR2 FYNNEI. Trimming stripped 4 bases from V and 7 bases from J, with 14 bases between. The CDR3 coding sequence is TGTGCCAGCAGTGGAGGTGACTCGATTAATGAGCAGTTCTTC. Its translation is CASSGGDSINEQFF.

This chain connects TRBV7-2 to TRBJ2-1, with D unclear. Germline CDR1 reads SGHTA; CDR2 reads FQGNSA. Trimming cost V 5 bases and J 3 bases, with 5 bases left between them. The CDR3 is made up of 12 amino acids. The CDR3 nucleotides are TGTGCCAGCAGCCCCGGCTACAATGAGCAGTTCTTC. Amino acid sequence: CASSPGYNEQFF.

This chain connects TRBV19 to TRBJ1-6; TRBD1 aligns across 7 bases. Trimming took 2 bases from V and 7 from J; bases not matched to a gene: 5. CDR1 is LNHDA, CDR2 SQIVND, per germline (reference sequence). This CDR3 is built from 15 residues. The CDR3 nucleotides are TGTGCCAGTAGTATAAAGGCAGGGGGGAATTCACCCCTCCACTTT. Translated: CASSIKAGGNSPLHF.